Below are 30 T cell receptor beta chains sequenced from a single sample in a study of CD8 T cells in ankylosing spondylitis. TCRdb re-called the 5' RACE reads with MiXCR, one entry per CDR3 protein. The table lists tens of thousands of distinct CDR3 sequences, 4.5% to 6% of them singletons. The sample consisted of blood, either unsorted or a sorted T cell fraction (not recorded which). The receptors come from a male donor with ankylosing spondylitis or in good health (not recorded which).

The rearrangement joins TRBV15 to TRBJ2-1; weak D call: TRBD2 (7 bases). V was clipped by 2 bases and J by 13 bases, with 18 bases between them. The CDR3 consists of 14 residues. Germline CDR1 is LNHNV and CDR2 is YYDKDF (reference sequence). The CDR3 DNA reads as TGTGCCACCAGCAGACTACCTTCCGGGGGGCCTCAGTTCTTC. It yields the protein CATSRLPSGGPQFF. Looking up the rest from reference TRBV15 and TRBJ2-1 gives the full variable domain: DAMVIQNPRYQVTQFGKPVTLSCSQTLNHNVMYWYQQKSSQAPKLLFHYYDKDFNNEADTPDNFQSRRPNTSFCFLDIRSPGLGDTAMYLCATSRLPSGGPQFFGPGTRLTVL.

This clonotype was seen ten or more times. The rearrangement uses TRBV12-3 or TRBV12-4 and TRBJ2-5; no clear D gene. CDR3 length: 15 residues. The V end was cut by 2 bases, the J end by 1 base, with 11 bases between. CDR3 region: CASSLNSGFQETQYF. CDR3 nucleotides: TGTGCCAGCAGTTTAAATTCGGGCTTCCAAGAGACCCAGTACTTC.

This clonotype was seen at least ten times. The V call is TRBV29-1, the J call TRBJ2-7; D is unresolved. Germline CDR1 is SQVTM and CDR2 is ANQGSEA. This CDR3 region has 10 residues. Deletions cut 4 bases from V and 4 bases from J, with 5 bases between. CDR3 amino acids: CSVADYEQYF. CDR3 DNA sequence: TGCAGCGTTGCCGATTACGAGCAGTACTTC.

This clonotype has ten or more counts. The chain is built from TRBV6-5 and TRBJ2-7; D is undetermined. Germline V CDR1 and CDR2: MNHEY, SVGAGI. V was pared by 0 bases and J by 3 bases, with 12 bases between. The CDR3 is made up of 15 amino acids. Written as DNA, the CDR3 is TGTGCCAGCAGTTACTCGAGCTTCATTTACTACGAGCAGTACTTC. Its protein product is CASSYSSFIYYEQYF.

Many counts were recorded for this clonotype. The V and J genes are TRBV5-1 and TRBJ2-1; D gene uncertain. CDR3 length: 15 amino acids. Germline V gives CDR1 SGHRS, CDR2 YFSETQ. V was pared by 4 bases and J by 4 bases, with 15 bases between. Here the CDR3 reads CASSPGDIWYNEQFF. CDR3 DNA: TGCGCCAGCAGCCCGGGCGATATTTGGTACAATGAGCAGTTCTTC.

This clonotype was found many times. The V and J genes are TRBV9 and TRBJ2-1; D is possibly TRBD1 or TRBD2 (5 bases each). The CDR3 extends over 13 amino acids. Germline CDR1 and CDR2: SGDLS and YYNGEE. V dropped 4 bases and J dropped 9 bases, with 14 bases sitting between them. The CDR3 here is CASSTPERGEQFF. The CDR3 coding sequence is TGTGCCAGCAGCACCCCGGAGAGGGGTGAGCAGTTCTTC.

This clonotype was found many times. The chain's CDR3 is CASSPPTGVGPQHF. DNA for the CDR3: TGTGCCAGCTCACCACCGACAGGGGTCGGGCCCCAGCATTTT. This chain connects TRBV18 to TRBJ1-5, with 8 bases that match TRBD1. CDR3 length: 14 residues. Germline V gene data show CDR1 as KGHSH and CDR2 as LQKENI. Trimming cost V 0 bases and J 9 bases; bases outside gene matches: 4.

This clonotype was counted many times. The chain couples TRBV5-1 to TRBJ2-1; D is unresolved. V was cut by 3 bases and J by 3 bases, with 16 bases left in between. The CDR3 is 16 amino acids. Germline CDR1 is SGHRS and CDR2 is YFSETQ. The CDR3 reads CASSSLTSGGYNEQFF. DNA for the CDR3: TGCGCCAGCAGCTCGCTGACTTCGGGCGGCTACAATGAGCAGTTCTTC.

This clonotype was recorded at least ten times. The genes are TRBV23-1 and TRBJ2-3, with 11 bases fitting TRBD2. TRBV23-1 counts as an open reading frame of uncertain function. The CDR3 covers 17 residues. The V gene end was trimmed by 4 bases and the J gene end by 0 bases; junction bases not matched to a gene: 6. The CDR3 DNA reads as TGCGCCAGCAGTCGCACGACTAGCGGGGATAGCACAGATACGCAGTATTTT. Protein: CASSRTTSGDSTDTQYF.

This clonotype was recorded at least ten times. CDR3 sequence: CAISDTIYSSGRTYEQYF. The CDR3 nucleotides read TGTGCCATCAGTGATACCATTTATTCCAGCGGGAGAACCTACGAGCAGTACTTC. The rearrangement links TRBV10-3 to TRBJ2-7, with 8 positions matching TRBD2. J gave up 2 bases and V 3 bases, and 15 bases lay outside the gene matches. Germline V gene lookup returns CDR1 ENHRY and CDR2 SYGVKD. The CDR3 spans 18 residues.

Ten or more counts support this clonotype. The chain links TRBV5-1 to TRBJ2-5; TRBD1 aligns across 7 bases. Trimming cost V 3 bases and J 5 bases; bases outside gene matches: 4. The CDR3 spans 13 residues. Germline loops: CDR1 SGHRS, CDR2 YFSETQ. This chain's CDR3 is CASSWQGEETQYF. The CDR3 DNA reads as TGCGCCAGCAGCTGGCAGGGGGAGGAGACCCAGTACTTC.

This clonotype was detected ten times or more. The germline gene is not matched at one end of the junction; a read error may be the cause. The V gene is TRBV27, the J gene TRBJ1-4; D is perhaps TRBD1 (6 bases). The CDR3 runs 17 residues. The germline gives CDR1 MNHEY, CDR2 SMNVEV (reference sequence). CDR3 sequence (DNA): TGTGCCAGCAGAAACAGGGCTTCGGGGCATTCCGCTGAAGAACTGTTTTTT. Its protein is CASRNRASGHSAEELFF.

This clonotype was seen repeatedly, ten times or more. V usage is TRBV20-1 and J usage is TRBJ2-4; D not certain. The CDR3 contains 16 residues. The germline V gene has CDR1 DFQATT and CDR2 SNEGSKA (reference sequence). The V end was cut by 5 bases, the J end by 0 bases, with 17 bases between. CDR3 amino acids: CSASPAAPLAKNIQYF. CDR3 bases: TGCAGTGCTTCGCCGGCAGCCCCTCTAGCCAAAAACATTCAGTACTTC.

In this sample, this clonotype turned up many times. This chain joins TRBV29-1 and TRBJ2-4; D is unclear. The CDR3 has 12 amino acids. In germline, CDR1 is SQVTM, CDR2 ANQGSEA. Trimming pared 4 bases from V and 12 bases from J, leaving 16 bases between. The CDR3 spells CSVVDGGFGQYF. DNA of the CDR3: TGCAGCGTTGTGGACGGTGGATTCGGTCAGTACTTC. The entire variable domain, with the rest obtained from reference TRBV29-1 and TRBJ2-4, is as follows: SAVISQKPSRDICQRGTSLTIQCQVDSQVTMMFWYRQQPGQSLTLIATANQGSEATYESGFVIDKFPISRPNLTFSTLTVSNMSPEDSSIYLCSVVDGGFGQYFGAGTRLSVL.

The chain combines TRBV12-3 or TRBV12-4 with TRBJ2-3; 11 nucleotides align to TRBD2. Losses at the gene ends were 6 bases for V and 2 bases for J; bases not matched to a gene: 7. This CDR3 has 16 residues. The CDR3 loop is CASSRLGLAATDTQYF. The CDR3, as DNA: TGTGCCAGCAGCCGCCTGGGACTAGCGGCCACAGATACGCAGTATTTT.

This clonotype was seen ten or more times. The CDR3 sequence: CASSFRLAGNTDTQYF. CDR3 sequence (DNA): TGTGCCAGCAGCTTTCGACTAGCGGGGAACACAGATACGCAGTATTTT. The gene calls are TRBV7-2 and TRBJ2-3; 11 bases fit TRBD2. CDR1 is SGHTA, CDR2 FQGNSA, per germline. The CDR3 sequence is 16 residues long. J gave up 2 bases and V 3 bases, and 4 bases lay outside the gene matches.

This rearrangement joins TRBV10-3 to TRBJ2-2, with D unresolved. Germline V gene lookup returns CDR1 ENHRY and CDR2 SYGVKD. The CDR3 has 13 amino acids. Trimming took off 6 bases at V and 6 bases at J, with 11 bases between the two ends. The CDR3 is CAISPELSGELFF. The CDR3 nucleotides read TGTGCCATCAGCCCTGAGCTTTCCGGGGAGCTGTTTTTT.

Sample share makes this clonotype medium-sized. V is TRBV29-1 and J is TRBJ2-7, with 8 bases identical to TRBD1. The trim removed 7 bases at V and 5 bases at J, leaving 4 bases unmatched. CDR3 length equals 11 residues. In germline, CDR1 is SQVTM, CDR2 ANQGSEA. The CDR3 DNA follows: TGCAGCGCCATGACAGGGGACGAGCAGTACTTC. This encodes CSAMTGDEQYF.

This clonotype was found many times. This rearrangement joins TRBV6-6 to TRBJ2-5; 7 nucleotides agree with TRBD1. CDR1 is MNHNY, CDR2 SVGAGI, per germline (reference sequence). After removal of 4 bases from V and 5 bases from J, the junction contained 4 bases not matched to a gene. This CDR3 comprises 13 residues. CDR3 loop: CASSFTQGETQYF. Here the CDR3 DNA reads TGTGCCAGCAGTTTTACACAGGGGGAGACCCAGTACTTC.

There are many counts of this clonotype. V is TRBV9 and J is TRBJ2-1; D is unresolved. The germline V gene encodes CDR1 SGDLS and CDR2 YYNGEE. V was pared by 0 bases and J by 0 bases, with 4 bases between. The CDR3 is made up of 14 amino acids. In DNA, the CDR3 is TGTGCCAGCAGCGTAGGGGGCTCCTACAATGAGCAGTTCTTC. Amino acids: CASSVGGSYNEQFF.

This clonotype was seen repeatedly, ten times or more. CDR3 sequence: CSAERGVGGMSNQPQHF. The CDR3 DNA reads TGCAGTGCTGAGAGGGGGGTGGGGGGGATGAGCAATCAGCCCCAGCATTTT. This chain connects TRBV20-1 to TRBJ1-5, with D possibly being TRBD1 (6 bases). CDR1 is DFQATT and CDR2 is SNEGSKA in the germline V gene (reference sequence). The CDR3 length is 17 residues. Trimming removed 5 bases at V and 1 base at J, with 21 bases between.

J is TRBJ2-3 and V is TRBV5-1; TRBD2 matches at 10 bases. The CDR3 spans 17 residues. Losses at the gene ends were 0 bases for V and 4 bases for J; bases not matched to a gene: 8. Germline CDR1 is SGHRS and CDR2 is YFSETQ. The CDR3 here is CASSLDLSGRAADTQYF. For the CDR3, the DNA is TGCGCCAGCAGCTTGGACTTAAGCGGGAGGGCCGCAGATACGCAGTATTTT. Using reference TRBV5-1 and TRBJ2-3 for the parts outside the CDR3, the full variable domain is KAGVTQTPRYLIKTRGQQVTLSCSPISGHRSVSWYQQTPGQGLQFLFEYFSETQRNKGNFPGRFSGRQFSNSRSEMNVSTLELGDSALYLCASSLDLSGRAADTQYFGPGTRLTVL.

In this sample, this clonotype turned up a few times. This chain uses TRBV20-1 with TRBJ2-7; tentatively, D is TRBD2 (6 bases). The CDR3 runs 13 residues. Germline assignment: CDR1 DFQATT and CDR2 SNEGSKA (reference sequence). The V end lost 4 bases, the J end lost 0 bases, and 10 bases lay between the germline ends. Written as DNA, the CDR3 is TGCAGTGCTACTAGCGACGACTCCTACGAGCAGTACTTC. Translated, it gives CSATSDDSYEQYF.

This clonotype was recorded at least ten times. The chain is built from TRBV20-1 and TRBJ2-1; TRBD2 aligns across 7 bases. Germline-derived CDR1 and CDR2 are DFQATT and SNEGSKA (reference sequence). The V segment lost 3 bases and the J segment 6 bases; nucleotides outside the gene matches: 5. The CDR3 totals 13 residues. CDR3 sequence reads: CSASRTRFNEQFF. For the CDR3, the DNA is TGCAGTGCTAGTAGGACTAGGTTCAATGAGCAGTTCTTC.

This clonotype was counted at least ten times. The V gene is TRBV6-1, the J gene TRBJ2-3; 11 positions match TRBD2. V trimming: 5 bases; J trimming: 4 bases; junction bases outside the gene matches: 11. This CDR3 comprises 17 residues. CDR1 MNHNS and CDR2 SASEGT come from the germline V gene. The CDR3, as DNA: TGTGCCAGCAGTCCCCTATTAGCGGGGGGGCCCGCAGATACGCAGTATTTT. This sequence encodes CASSPLLAGGPADTQYF.

This clonotype was observed at least ten times. This chain connects TRBV18 to TRBJ2-5, with a possible D match to TRBD1 (6 bases). The germline V gene has CDR1 KGHSH and CDR2 LQKENI. There are 15 residues in the CDR3. The V end was cut by 3 bases, the J end by 5 bases, with 16 bases between. This CDR3 is CASSPSTGGSETQYF. CDR3 nucleotides: TGTGCCAGCTCACCTTCGACAGGTGGTTCGGAGACCCAGTACTTC.

This clonotype was counted at least ten times. The chain recombines TRBV7-9 with TRBJ2-7, with 7 bases matching TRBD1. The CDR3 contains 14 residues. Losses at the gene ends were 5 bases for V and 2 bases for J; bases not matched to a gene: 6. CDR1 is SEHNR and CDR2 is FQNEAQ in the germline V gene (reference sequence). The chain's CDR3 is CASSGYRGPYEQYF. CDR3 bases: TGTGCCAGCAGCGGTTACAGGGGACCCTACGAGCAGTACTTC.

This clonotype appeared many times. The rearrangement uses TRBV4-2 and TRBJ2-7, with 9 bases fitting TRBD2. Trimming removed 3 bases from V and 3 bases from J; junction bases left unmatched: 9. Germline V gene sequence: CDR1 LGHNA, CDR2 YNFKEQ. The CDR3 length is 16 residues. CDR3 loop: CASSHILAGSHYEQYF. CDR3 sequence (DNA): TGTGCCAGCAGCCATATACTAGCGGGCTCCCACTACGAGCAGTACTTC.

This clonotype was detected many times. The V and J genes are TRBV20-1 and TRBJ2-3; 8 positions match TRBD2. The length of the CDR3 is 18 residues. The junction had 13 bases not matched to a gene; V was cut back by 0 bases and J by 2 bases. The germline gives CDR1 DFQATT, CDR2 SNEGSKA (reference sequence). The CDR3 spells CSARDIEDTSGLTDTQYF. The CDR3 DNA sequence: TGCAGTGCTAGAGATATCGAAGATACTAGCGGACTCACAGATACGCAGTATTTT.

The sample holds many counts of this clonotype. The chain is built from TRBV6-2 or TRBV6-3 and TRBJ1-1; D is unresolved. Trimming removed 7 bases at V and 4 bases at J, with 7 bases between. CDR1 and CDR2 (germline): MNHEY, SVGEGT. This CDR3 is built from 11 residues. CDR3 DNA: TGTGCCAGCAAGGTCGGCACTGAAGCTTTCTTT. Its protein is CASKVGTEAFF.